This record looks at one TCR beta chain sequence and its context. Generated by immunoSEQ multiplex PCR, the TCRdb table keeps only in-frame clones and is missing some. The data contain some 40,000 clones, approximately 94% of them singletons. The sample comes from a study of T cell changes during pregnancy in multiple sclerosis. Trimming removed 5 bases at V and 5 bases at J, with 16 bases between. The CDR3 is made up of 15 amino acids. The germline V gene encodes CDR1 MDHEN and CDR2 SYDVKM. The V and J genes are TRBV28 and TRBJ1-5; D gene ambiguous. Here the sequenced sample was peripheral blood, taken in the third trimester of pregnancy. This clonotype was obtained from a female donor with multiple sclerosis, enrolled in a pregnancy study. The CDR3 bases are TGTGCCAGCAGTGGTGGGAGGGTTGATTATCAGCCCCAGCATTTT. Protein: CASSGGRVDYQPQHF.